Here is one TCR beta chain with its context. This record comes from a study of CD8+CD57+ T cells in acquired aplastic anemia. Across the study: Quantities of DNA derived from sorted CD4+ and CD8+ cells averaged approximately 3 ug.

Trimming stripped 0 bases from V and 8 bases from J, with 11 bases between. There are 14 residues in the CDR3. In germline, CDR1 is LNHNV, CDR2 YYDKDF (reference sequence). Template material for TCR beta VDJ and CDR3 profiling consisted of genomic DNA. TCRdb reprocessed the reads with MiXCR, giving one entry per CDR3 protein. The sample yields 150,000 to 170,000 distinct CDR3 sequences, about 52% seen once. Sequenced patients had shown CD8+CD57+ cell expansion by flow cytometry. The cohort consisted entirely of patients having severe acquired aplastic anemia. The study sampled blood from patients who had received no therapy.

The V call is TRBV15, the J call TRBJ2-1; D gene uncertain. The sequence came from a human donor with aplastic anemia. The sample consisted of sorted CD4+, CD8+, or CD8+CD57+ T cells (not recorded which) from PBMCs. The CDR3 DNA reads as TGTGCCACCAGCAGAGATGGTATTGGTGATGAGCAGTTCTTC. Translation gives CATSRDGIGDEQFF.